This T cell receptor (beta chain) emerged from a study of T cell responses to AZD1222 COVID-19 vaccine. The CDR3 is 14 amino acids. The V gene's germline CDR1 is SGHAT and CDR2 FQNNGV. The V gene end was trimmed by 4 bases and the J gene end by 3 bases; junction bases not matched to a gene: 5. The protocol was immunoSEQ multiplex PCR, while the TCRdb copy is restricted to in-frame clones and leaves out a portion. Of about 150,000 clones detected, 90% appear once; the ten largest clones hold 5% to 6.5%. The clonotype was recovered from an adult who received the AZD1222 COVID-19 vaccine. The genes are TRBV11-2 and TRBJ2-7; 8 bases agree with TRBD1. The sample in question was peripheral blood, obtained 28 days after the second AZD1222 dose. CDR3: CASSSDRGNYEQYF. The CDR3 DNA follows: TGTGCCAGCAGCTCTGACAGGGGAAACTACGAGCAGTACTTC.